This TCR beta chain was captured by sequencing in a study of identical twins. This clonotype was observed a handful of times. Its antigen is unidentified. MiXCR, applied by TCRdb to the 5' RACE reads, yields one record per CDR3 protein. Of roughly 750,000 distinct CDR3 sequences in the sample, around 20% were seen once. Deletions cut 7 bases from V and 0 bases from J, with 12 bases between. Germline CDR1 reads MNHNS; CDR2 reads SASEGT. This CDR3 is built from 15 residues. Notes on the study in general: With beta out-of-frame sequences, excess sharing by twins was weaker.

The same specimen was also included in a second study, on T cells expressing NK-cell markers.

This clonotype was obtained from a woman under 30 in good health. The sample comprised PBMCs. The chain joins TRBV6-1 to TRBJ2-2; D may be TRBD1 (6 bases). The CDR3 loop is CASKVGHSNTGELFF. CDR3 nucleotide sequence: TGTGCCAGCAAAGTGGGACACTCGAACACCGGGGAGCTGTTTTTT.